The next 11 T cell receptor beta chains were all read from a single sample in a study of blood T cell repertoires in COVID-19. Sequenced by immunoSEQ multiplex PCR; TCRdb stores in-frame clones only, minus some. The sample yields a few hundred thousand clones, about 80% seen once. The specimen was PBMCs or T cells enriched from blood (not recorded which). The receptors derive from a man in his forties or fifties who had recovered from COVID-19.

This clone was observed a single time. CDR3 residues: CASTHSAAGFYEQYF. The CDR3, as DNA: TGTGCCAGCACCCACTCGGCGGCGGGGTTCTACGAGCAGTACTTC. The V gene is TRBV7-8, the J gene TRBJ2-7, with D tentatively TRBD2 (6 bases). V dropped 7 bases and J dropped 3 bases, with 19 bases sitting between them. Germline CDR1 reads SGHVS; CDR2 reads FQNEAQ. CDR3 length: 15 residues.

V usage is TRBV5-4 and J usage is TRBJ1-1; D unresolved. The CDR3 covers 15 residues. Trimming took 4 bases from V and 1 from J, leaving 14 bases between them. Looked up from germline, CDR1 is SGHNT and CDR2 is YYREEE (reference sequence). For the CDR3, the DNA is TGTGCCAGCAGCGCCGCGCGGTCTGGGAACACTGAAGCTTTCTTT. Amino acids: CASSAARSGNTEAFF.

In this sample, this clone turned up a few times. The rearrangement links TRBV19 to TRBJ1-2; no firm D call. Germline CDR1 LNHDA, CDR2 SQIVND (reference sequence). This CDR3 region has 15 residues. V was trimmed by 6 bases and J by 0 bases, leaving 14 bases between them. CDR3 loop: CASSSQAGANYGYTF. In nucleotides, the CDR3 is TGTGCCAGTAGCTCCCAGGCGGGAGCTAACTATGGCTACACCTTC.

This clone has just one count. At one boundary the junction diverges from the germline segment, which might be a read error. The chain has TRBV18 and TRBJ2-5; perhaps TRBD1 as D (6 bases). Germline V gene data show CDR1 as KGHSH and CDR2 as LQKENI. The CDR3 has 13 residues. This CDR3 is CASSPQGGLAQYF. The CDR3 DNA sequence: TGTGCCAGCTCCCCACAAGGGGGTCTGGCCCAGTACTTC.

The rearrangement joins TRBV4-3 to TRBJ1-5; 7 bases map to TRBD1. CDR1 LGHNA and CDR2 YSLEER come from the germline V gene. V trimming: 1 base; J trimming: 6 bases; junction bases outside the gene matches: 9. This CDR3 comprises 16 residues. The CDR3 region is CASSQGRGPRGQPQHF. The CDR3 DNA reads TGCGCCAGCAGCCAAGGGAGGGGGCCGCGGGGTCAGCCCCAGCATTTT.

The chain has TRBV5-4 and TRBJ2-1; tentative D call: TRBD2 (5 bases). V shed 7 bases and J shed 9 bases, with 11 bases lying between them. The germline gives CDR1 SGHNT, CDR2 YYREEE (reference sequence). This CDR3 has 11 residues. This CDR3 is CASGRRGEQFF. CDR3 bases: TGTGCCAGCGGTCGACGGGGTGAGCAGTTCTTC.

The gene calls are TRBV20-1 and TRBJ2-5, with D hard to call. The CDR3 is made up of 11 amino acids. Germline assignment: CDR1 DFQATT and CDR2 SNEGSKA (reference sequence). V was trimmed by 4 bases and J by 5 bases, leaving 8 bases between them. This chain's CDR3 is CSAIIRETQYF. CDR3 nucleotide sequence: TGCAGTGCTATAATACGGGAGACCCAGTACTTC.

This chain joins TRBV5-8 and TRBJ2-5; 13 nucleotides agree with TRBD2. In germline, CDR1 is SGHTS, CDR2 YDEGEE. The V segment lost 3 bases and the J segment 3 bases; nucleotides outside the gene matches: 5. The length of the CDR3 is 16 residues. CDR3: CASSSGLAGEKETQYF. CDR3 sequence (DNA): TGTGCCAGCAGCTCCGGACTAGCGGGAGAGAAAGAGACCCAGTACTTC.

The V gene is TRBV9, the J gene TRBJ1-3; TRBD1 is a possible D gene (5 bases). The CDR3 length is 16 residues. Germline V CDR1 and CDR2: SGDLS, YYNGEE. Trimming took off 2 bases at V and 0 bases at J, with 12 bases between the two ends. CDR3 sequence reads: CASSVGGGSSGNTIYF. CDR3 bases: TGTGCCAGCAGCGTGGGCGGGGGTAGCTCTGGAAACACCATATATTTT. Filled out from reference TRBV9 and TRBJ1-3, the complete variable domain reads DSGVTQTPKHLITATGQRVTLRCSPRSGDLSVYWYQQSLDQGLQFLIQYYNGEERAKGNILERFSAQQFPDLHSELNLSSLELGDSALYFCASSVGGGSSGNTIYFGEGSWLTVV.

The V gene is TRBV30, the J gene TRBJ2-6; 11 nucleotides agree with TRBD2. The CDR3 covers 17 residues. The germline gives CDR1 GTSNPN, CDR2 SVGIG (reference sequence). The junction had 8 bases not matched to a gene; V was cut back by 3 bases and J by 4 bases. For the CDR3, the DNA is TGTGCCTGGAGCAAGGTAGCGGGAGGGTCCGGGGCCAACGTCCTGACTTTC. Its protein is CAWSKVAGGSGANVLTF. The full variable domain, its missing parts supplied by reference TRBV30 and TRBJ2-6, is SQTIHQWPATLVQPVGSPLSLECTVEGTSNPNLYWYRQAAGRGLQLLFYSVGIGQISSEVPQNLSASRPQDRQFILSSKKLLLSDSGFYLCAWSKVAGGSGANVLTFGAGSRLTVL.

This clone was seen a handful of times. J is TRBJ1-3 and V is TRBV7-2; unclear D gene. The V gene lost 5 bases and the J gene lost 1 base, with 15 bases spanning the gap. The CDR3 consists of 16 residues. Germline CDR1 SGHTA, CDR2 FQGNSA. This CDR3 is CASSAGPSRSGNTIYF. The CDR3 coding sequence is TGTGCCAGCAGCGCGGGCCCATCTAGATCTGGAAACACCATATATTTT.